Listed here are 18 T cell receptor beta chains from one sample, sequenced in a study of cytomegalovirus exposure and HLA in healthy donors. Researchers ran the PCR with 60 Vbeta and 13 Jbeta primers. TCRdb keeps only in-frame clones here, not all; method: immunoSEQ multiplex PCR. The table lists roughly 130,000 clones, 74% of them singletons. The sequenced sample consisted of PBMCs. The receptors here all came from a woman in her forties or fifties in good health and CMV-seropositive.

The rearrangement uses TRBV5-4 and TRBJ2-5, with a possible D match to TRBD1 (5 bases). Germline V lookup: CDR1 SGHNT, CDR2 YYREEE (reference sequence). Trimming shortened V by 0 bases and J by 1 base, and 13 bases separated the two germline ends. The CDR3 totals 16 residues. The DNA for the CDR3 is TGTGCCAGCAGCTTGGGACCCCAGGGCGCCCAAGAGACCCAGTACTTC. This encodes CASSLGPQGAQETQYF. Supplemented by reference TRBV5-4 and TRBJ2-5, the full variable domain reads ETGVTQSPTHLIKTRGQQVTLRCSSQSGHNTVSWYQQALGQGPQFIFQYYREEENGRGNFPPRFSGLQFPNYSSELNVNALELDDSALYLCASSLGPQGAQETQYFGPGTRLLVL.

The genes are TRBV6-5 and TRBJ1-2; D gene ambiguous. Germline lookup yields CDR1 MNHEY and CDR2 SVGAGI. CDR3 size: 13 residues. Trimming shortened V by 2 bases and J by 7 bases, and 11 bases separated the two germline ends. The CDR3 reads CASSYARRGGYTF. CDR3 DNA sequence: TGTGCCAGCAGTTACGCCCGACGGGGTGGCTACACCTTC.

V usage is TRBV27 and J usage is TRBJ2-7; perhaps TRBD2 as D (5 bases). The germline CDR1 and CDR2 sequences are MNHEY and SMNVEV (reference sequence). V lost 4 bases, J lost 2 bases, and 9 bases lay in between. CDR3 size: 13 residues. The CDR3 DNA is TGTGCCAGCAGTTCGATGAGGGCCTACGAGCAGTACTTC. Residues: CASSSMRAYEQYF.

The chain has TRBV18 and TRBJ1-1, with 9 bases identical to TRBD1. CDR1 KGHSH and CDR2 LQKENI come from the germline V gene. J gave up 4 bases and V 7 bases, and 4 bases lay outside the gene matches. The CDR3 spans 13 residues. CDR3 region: CASYRGPATEAFF. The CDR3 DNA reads TGTGCCAGCTACAGGGGGCCGGCCACTGAAGCTTTCTTT. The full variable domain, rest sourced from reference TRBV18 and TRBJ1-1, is NAGVMQNPRHLVRRRGQEARLRCSPMKGHSHVYWYRQLPEEGLKFMVYLQKENIIDESGMPKERFSAEFPKEGPSILRIQQVVRGDSAAYFCASYRGPATEAFFGQGTRLTVV.

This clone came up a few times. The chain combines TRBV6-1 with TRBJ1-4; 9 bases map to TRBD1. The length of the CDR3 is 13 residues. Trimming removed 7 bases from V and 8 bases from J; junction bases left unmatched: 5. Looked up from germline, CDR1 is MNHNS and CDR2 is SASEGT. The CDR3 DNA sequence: TGTGCCAGCATTGGACAGGGGAGAGAAAAACTGTTTTTT. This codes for CASIGQGREKLFF.

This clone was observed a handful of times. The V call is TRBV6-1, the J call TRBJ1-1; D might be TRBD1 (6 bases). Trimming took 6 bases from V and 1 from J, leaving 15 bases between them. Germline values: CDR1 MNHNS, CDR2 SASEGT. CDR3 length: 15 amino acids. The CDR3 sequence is CASRTGGGGNTEAFF. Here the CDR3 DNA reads TGTGCCAGCAGGACGGGGGGAGGGGGGAACACTGAAGCTTTCTTT.

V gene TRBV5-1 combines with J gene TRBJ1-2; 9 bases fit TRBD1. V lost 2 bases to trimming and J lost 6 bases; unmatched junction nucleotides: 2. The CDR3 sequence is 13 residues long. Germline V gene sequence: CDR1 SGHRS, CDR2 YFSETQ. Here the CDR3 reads CASSLQGADGYTF. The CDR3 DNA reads TGCGCCAGCAGCTTACAGGGGGCTGATGGCTACACCTTC.

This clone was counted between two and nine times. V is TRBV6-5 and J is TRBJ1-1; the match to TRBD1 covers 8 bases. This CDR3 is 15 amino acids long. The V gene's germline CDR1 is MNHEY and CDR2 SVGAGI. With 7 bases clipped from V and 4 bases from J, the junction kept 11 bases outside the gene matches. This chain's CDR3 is CASTDLGQGSTEAFF. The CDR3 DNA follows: TGTGCCAGCACCGACCTAGGACAGGGAAGCACTGAAGCTTTCTTT.

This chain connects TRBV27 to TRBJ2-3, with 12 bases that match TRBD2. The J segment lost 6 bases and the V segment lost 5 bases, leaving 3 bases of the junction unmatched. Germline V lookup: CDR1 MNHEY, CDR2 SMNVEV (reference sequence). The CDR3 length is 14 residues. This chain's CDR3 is CASSHTSGGDTQYF. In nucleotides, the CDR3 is TGTGCCAGCAGTCACACTAGCGGGGGGGATACGCAGTATTTT.

CDR3 sequence reads: CASSTGGSAYEQYF. As DNA, the CDR3 is TGTGCCAGCAGCACCGGGGGTTCCGCCTACGAGCAGTACTTC. The chain joins TRBV7-8 to TRBJ2-7, with TRBD2 as a possible D gene (6 bases). V shed 5 bases and J shed 2 bases, with 13 bases lying between them. Germline V gene sequence: CDR1 SGHVS, CDR2 FQNEAQ. This CDR3 region has 14 residues.

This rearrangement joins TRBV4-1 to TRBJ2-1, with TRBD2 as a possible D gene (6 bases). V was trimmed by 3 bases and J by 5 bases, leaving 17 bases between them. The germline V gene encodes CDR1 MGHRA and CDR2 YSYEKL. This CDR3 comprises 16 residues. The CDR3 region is CASSHSFRDLNNEQFF. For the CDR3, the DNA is TGCGCCAGCAGCCATAGCTTCCGGGACTTAAACAATGAGCAGTTCTTC.

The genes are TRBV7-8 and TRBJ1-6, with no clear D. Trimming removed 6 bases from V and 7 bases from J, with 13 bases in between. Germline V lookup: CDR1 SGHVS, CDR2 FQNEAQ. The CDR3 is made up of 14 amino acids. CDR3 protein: CASSSPARNSPLHF. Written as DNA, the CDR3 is TGTGCCAGCAGTTCCCCCGCGCGGAATTCACCCCTCCACTTT. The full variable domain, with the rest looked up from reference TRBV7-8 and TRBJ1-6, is GAGVSQSPRYKVAKRGQDVALRCDPISGHVSLFWYQQALGQGPEFLTYFQNEAQLDKSGLPSDRFFAERPEGSVSTLKIQRTQQEDSAVYLCASSSPARNSPLHFGNGTRLTVT.

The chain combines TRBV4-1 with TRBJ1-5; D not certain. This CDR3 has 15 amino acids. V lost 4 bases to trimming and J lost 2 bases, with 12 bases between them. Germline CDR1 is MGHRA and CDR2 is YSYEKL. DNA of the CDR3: TGCGCCAGCAGCCCCGTGTCCGGGGGCAATCAGCCCCAGCATTTT. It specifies CASSPVSGGNQPQHF.

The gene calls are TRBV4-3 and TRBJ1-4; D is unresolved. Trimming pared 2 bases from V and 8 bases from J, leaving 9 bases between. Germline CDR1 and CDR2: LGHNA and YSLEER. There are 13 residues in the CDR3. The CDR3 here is CASSQRVAEKLFF. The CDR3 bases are TGCGCCAGCAGCCAACGCGTAGCAGAAAAACTGTTTTTT.

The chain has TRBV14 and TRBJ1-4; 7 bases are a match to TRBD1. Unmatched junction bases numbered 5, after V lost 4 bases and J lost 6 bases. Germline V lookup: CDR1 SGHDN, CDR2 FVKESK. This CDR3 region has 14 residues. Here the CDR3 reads CASSPTGVYEKLFF. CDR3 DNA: TGTGCCAGCAGCCCTACAGGGGTGTATGAAAAACTGTTTTTT.

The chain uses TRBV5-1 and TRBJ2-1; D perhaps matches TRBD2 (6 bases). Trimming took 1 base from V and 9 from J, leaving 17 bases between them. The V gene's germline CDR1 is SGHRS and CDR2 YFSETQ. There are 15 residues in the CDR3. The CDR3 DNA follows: TGCGCCAGCAGCTTGAACCGGGGGTCTGGGGGTGAGCAGTTCTTC. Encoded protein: CASSLNRGSGGEQFF. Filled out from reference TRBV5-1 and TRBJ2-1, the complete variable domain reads KAGVTQTPRYLIKTRGQQVTLSCSPISGHRSVSWYQQTPGQGLQFLFEYFSETQRNKGNFPGRFSGRQFSNSRSEMNVSTLELGDSALYLCASSLNRGSGGEQFFGPGTRLTVL.

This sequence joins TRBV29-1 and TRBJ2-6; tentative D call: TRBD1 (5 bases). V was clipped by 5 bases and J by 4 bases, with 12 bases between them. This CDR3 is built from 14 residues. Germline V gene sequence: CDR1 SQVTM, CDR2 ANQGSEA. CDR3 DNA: TGCAGCGTTAGGGGCTTGGAGGGGGCCAACGTCCTGACTTTC. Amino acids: CSVRGLEGANVLTF.

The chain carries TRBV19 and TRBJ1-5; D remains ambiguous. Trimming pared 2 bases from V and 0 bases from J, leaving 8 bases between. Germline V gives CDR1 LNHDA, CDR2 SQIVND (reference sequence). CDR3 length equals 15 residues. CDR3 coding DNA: TGTGCCAGTAGTATATCCCAGTATAGCAATCAGCCCCAGCATTTT. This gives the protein CASSISQYSNQPQHF.